A selection of T cell receptor beta chains follows, all from one sample in a study of T cells after yellow fever vaccination. TCRdb re-called the 5' RACE reads through MiXCR, storing one row per CDR3 protein. Among about 320,000 distinct CDR3 sequences listed, around 12% were seen once. The starting material was CD4+ T cells sorted from PBMCs, obtained 15 days after the yellow fever booster vaccination. These receptor sequences come from a man younger than 30 who received the YFV17D yellow fever vaccine. Both conserved end residues are part of each CDR3. Fields, in order: J gene, V gene, clone size, D gene, CDR3 protein, CDR3 DNA. A D gene is named only where the DNA matches it firmly. Expanded clones are given a class, and other clones once, few, many or no size at all.

TRBJ2-3	TRBV19	-	-	CASSLDTRPDTQYF	TGTGCCAGTAGTTTAGACACACGCCCAGATACGCAGTATTTT
TRBJ2-1	TRBV7-9	-	TRBD2	CASQLGGSSYNEQFF	TGTGCCAGCCAACTCGGGGGGAGCTCCTACAATGAGCAGTTCTTC
TRBJ1-1	TRBV5-1	few	-	CASSDTANTEAFF	TGCGCCAGCAGCGATACAGCGAACACTGAAGCTTTCTTT
TRBJ1-1	TRBV7-2	-	TRBD1	CASRLRRGATEAFF	TGTGCCAGCAGGTTACGCAGGGGGGCCACTGAAGCTTTCTTT
TRBJ1-3	TRBV7-6	once	TRBD1	CASSLEVAGGRSGNTIYF	TGTGCCAGCAGCTTAGAGGTTGCAGGGGGCAGATCTGGAAACACCATATATTTT
TRBJ2-2	TRBV7-2	-	TRBD2	CASRLAGGLTGELFF	TGTGCCAGCAGATTAGCGGGGGGGCTCACCGGGGAGCTGTTTTTT
TRBJ2-4	TRBV2	few	-	CASTEEERLAKNIQYF	TGTGCCAGCACTGAAGAGGAGCGCCTAGCCAAAAACATTCAGTACTTC
TRBJ2-1	TRBV6-4	once	-	CASSGQGQNEQFF	TGTGCCAGCAGTGGGCAGGGGCAGAATGAGCAGTTCTTC
TRBJ2-3	TRBV7-6	-	TRBD2	CASSSSGGPSTDTQYF	TGTGCCAGCAGCTCTAGCGGGGGACCTAGCACAGATACGCAGTATTTT
TRBJ1-6	TRBV6-6	-	-	CASSGGNSPLHF	TGTGCCAGCTCGGGGGGGAATTCACCCCTCCACTTT
TRBJ1-4	TRBV28	few	-	CASSTGATNEKLFF	TGTGCCAGCAGTACAGGTGCAACTAATGAAAAACTGTTTTTT
TRBJ2-3	TRBV4-1	-	-	CASSQPGDGGDTQYF	TGCGCCAGCAGCCAGCCAGGAGACGGAGGGGATACGCAGTATTTT
TRBJ1-4	TRBV20-1	-	-	CSAYGGATNEKLFF	TGCAGTGCCTACGGTGGTGCAACTAATGAAAAACTGTTTTTT
TRBJ2-1	TRBV2	-	-	CASRGSGLAYNEQFF	TGTGCCAGCAGGGGATCAGGGCTCGCCTACAATGAGCAGTTCTTC
TRBJ2-5	TRBV4-3	many	-	CASSQDLRVFGETQYF	TGCGCCAGCAGCCAAGACCTTAGGGTTTTTGGGGAGACCCAGTACTTC
TRBJ2-7	TRBV20-1	many	TRBD2	CSASRGGWSEQYF	TGCAGCGCTAGCCGCGGGGGGTGGAGCGAGCAGTACTTC
TRBJ1-3	TRBV9	-	-	CASSESPYGNTIYF	TGTGCCAGCAGCGAAAGCCCTTACGGAAACACCATATATTTT
TRBJ2-5	TRBV14	many	-	CASNQAGALVPQYF	TGTGCCAGCAACCAAGCAGGGGCCCTCGTGCCCCAGTACTTC
TRBJ2-7	TRBV6-6	-	TRBD1	CASSYSMSGQGYEQYF	TGTGCCAGCAGTTACTCGATGTCCGGACAGGGCTACGAGCAGTACTTC
TRBJ1-2	TRBV5-4	-	-	CASSAPTGTYGYTF	TGTGCCAGCAGCGCACCTACCGGGACATATGGCTACACCTTC
TRBJ1-3	TRBV12-3/TRBV12-4	-	TRBD1	CASRKQGAPGNTIYF	TGTGCCAGCAGGAAACAGGGGGCGCCCGGAAACACCATATATTTT
TRBJ2-3	TRBV15	-	-	CATSRDTRRVDTQYF	TGTGCCACCAGCAGAGATACGAGGAGAGTCGATACGCAGTATTTT
TRBJ2-1	TRBV15	-	-	CATSRDSSDNYYNEQFF	TGTGCCACCAGCAGAGATTCCTCGGACAACTACTACAATGAGCAGTTCTTC
TRBJ1-2	TRBV6-5	many	-	CASSYSGAEGANYGYTF	TGTGCCAGCAGTTACTCAGGGGCTGAAGGGGCCAACTATGGCTACACCTTC
TRBJ1-1	TRBV10-3	few	TRBD1	CAITYGQGDTEAFF	TGTGCCATCACCTATGGACAGGGGGACACTGAAGCTTTCTTT
TRBJ1-6	TRBV6-5	many	-	CASSYSIRTLHNSPLHF	TGTGCCAGCAGTTACTCGATCCGGACGCTTCATAATTCACCCCTCCACTTT
TRBJ2-1	TRBV7-2	-	-	CASSRNRDTYNEQFF	TGTGCCAGCAGCCGGAACCGGGACACCTACAATGAGCAGTTCTTC
TRBJ2-3	TRBV24-1	few	TRBD2	CATSDFSPSGGTTDTQYF	TGTGCCACCAGTGATTTTAGTCCTAGCGGGGGGACTACAGATACGCAGTATTTT
TRBJ2-1	TRBV19	-	TRBD1	CASSRTGGSGEQFF	TGTGCCAGTAGTCGGACAGGGGGATCTGGTGAGCAGTTCTTC
TRBJ2-3	TRBV7-2	many	TRBD1	CATARDRDTDTQYF	TGTGCCACCGCAAGGGACAGGGATACAGATACGCAGTATTTT
TRBJ2-5	TRBV10-1	-	TRBD1	CASSQGEYF	TGCGCCAGCAGCCAGGGGGAGTACTTC
TRBJ2-2	TRBV11-2	-	-	CASSLGRRTGELFF	TGTGCCAGCAGCTTGGGCAGGCGCACCGGGGAGCTGTTTTTT
TRBJ2-7	TRBV10-2	many	-	CASSAGQAYEQYF	TGCGCCAGCAGTGCGGGTCAAGCCTACGAGCAGTACTTC
TRBJ1-6	TRBV2	few	-	CASTETAGVWSPLHF	TGTGCCAGCACCGAGACAGCAGGCGTTTGGTCACCCCTCCACTTT
TRBJ1-5	TRBV12-3/TRBV12-4	few	-	CASGHHRAGDQPQHF	TGTGCCAGCGGACATCACAGGGCCGGGGATCAGCCCCAGCATTTT
TRBJ1-2	TRBV7-2	-	TRBD1	CASSRGGQEIYGYTF	TGTGCCAGCAGCCGCGGTGGACAGGAGATCTATGGCTACACCTTC
TRBJ1-2	TRBV7-2	few	-	CASSSVLDPPFGGYTF	TGTGCCAGCAGTTCAGTACTGGACCCTCCCTTTGGTGGCTACACCTTC
TRBJ1-2	TRBV12-3/TRBV12-4	many	-	CASSSRGAHNYGYTF	TGTGCCAGCAGCAGTCGGGGGGCGCATAACTATGGCTACACCTTC
TRBJ2-5	TRBV20-1	-	TRBD2	CSALTSSETQYF	TGCAGTGCTTTGACTAGCTCGGAGACCCAGTACTTC
TRBJ1-2	TRBV7-3	few	TRBD1	CASSPGGQTNYGYTF	TGTGCCAGCAGCCCTGGGGGACAGACTAACTATGGCTACACCTTC
TRBJ1-2	TRBV5-1	many	TRBD1	CASTPAGTDYGYTF	TGCGCCAGCACCCCGGCGGGGACAGACTATGGCTACACCTTC
TRBJ1-2	TRBV7-2	many	-	CASSPRPGGYTF	TGTGCCAGCAGCCCCCGGCCGGGAGGCTACACCTTC
TRBJ1-2	TRBV6-5	-	-	CASSPGPYDYGYTF	TGTGCCAGCAGCCCGGGGCCCTATGACTATGGCTACACCTTC
TRBJ2-3	TRBV9	-	TRBD2	CASSVFETSGGMQYF	TGTGCCAGCAGCGTATTTGAGACTAGCGGGGGTATGCAGTATTTT
TRBJ1-2	TRBV18	few	TRBD1	CASSRPGQGRILSRGYTF	TGTGCCAGCTCACGACCGGGACAGGGCCGAATATTGTCTCGTGGCTACACCTTC
TRBJ1-1	TRBV5-1	few	-	CASSLTVDNTEAFF	TGCGCCAGCAGCTTAACAGTGGATAACACTGAAGCTTTCTTT